Shown below are 25 T cell receptor beta chains from a single sample sequenced in a study of cytomegalovirus exposure and HLA in healthy donors. PCR employed 60 Vbeta and 13 Jbeta primers. The repertoire was sequenced with immunoSEQ multiplex PCR; TCRdb's copy has only in-frame clones and lacks some. The sample lists 93,000 or so clones; approximately 70% were seen once. The sequencing sample was made of PBMCs. Receptor source: a woman aged 45-65 years in good health and CMV-seronegative.

The chain carries TRBV7-9 and TRBJ1-5; 10 bases are shared with TRBD1. CDR3 size: 15 residues. The V segment lost 8 bases and the J segment 3 bases; nucleotides outside the gene matches: 7. Germline CDR1 is SEHNR and CDR2 is FQNEAQ (reference sequence). The CDR3 region is CASEMGQGINQPQHF. The DNA for the CDR3 is TGTGCCAGCGAGATGGGACAGGGGATCAATCAGCCCCAGCATTTT.

The chain carries TRBV5-6 and TRBJ2-7; a weak D match, TRBD1 (5 bases). Germline CDR1 SGHDT, CDR2 YYEEEE. CDR3 length: 13 residues. Trimming took off 4 bases at V and 4 bases at J, with 12 bases between the two ends. This CDR3 is CASSLQAGYEQYF. The CDR3 coding sequence is TGTGCCAGCAGCCTCCAGGCAGGGTACGAGCAGTACTTC.

The chain combines TRBV6-1 with TRBJ2-2, with TRBD2 identical over 8 bases. V shed 4 bases, J shed 3 bases, and the junction held 13 bases outside the gene matches. Per the germline V gene, CDR1 is MNHNS and CDR2 is SASEGT. The CDR3 extends over 18 amino acids. CDR3 region: CASSVIIPGGIDTGELFF. CDR3 nucleotide sequence: TGTGCCAGCAGTGTAATAATCCCGGGGGGGATCGACACCGGGGAGCTGTTTTTT.

The genes are TRBV29-1 and TRBJ1-2; 7 positions agree with TRBD1. Trimming removed 7 bases from V and 8 bases from J; junction bases left unmatched: 7. Per germline, CDR1 SQVTM and CDR2 ANQGSEA. CDR3 length equals 11 residues. For the CDR3, the DNA is TGCAGCGGTCAACAGGGGCAGGGCTACACCTTC. This gives the protein CSGQQGQGYTF.

The chain carries TRBV27 and TRBJ1-1; 7 bases are shared with TRBD1. V was clipped by 5 bases and J by 2 bases; unmatched bases: 8. The germline V gene encodes CDR1 MNHEY and CDR2 SMNVEV (reference sequence). This CDR3 is built from 15 residues. CDR3 bases: TGTGCCAGCAGTCTCCGACAGGGAAGAAACACTGAAGCTTTCTTT. This encodes CASSLRQGRNTEAFF.

The chain joins TRBV6-5 to TRBJ1-4; the D gene is possibly TRBD1 (6 bases). The CDR3 totals 13 residues. The V end was cut by 5 bases, the J end by 11 bases, with 15 bases between. CDR1 is MNHEY and CDR2 is SVGAGI in the germline V gene. The chain's CDR3 is CASSPPGTRKLFF. CDR3 DNA: TGTGCCAGCAGTCCCCCCGGGACAAGGAAACTGTTTTTT.

This chain uses TRBV7-8 with TRBJ2-3; 14 positions match TRBD2. This CDR3 contains 15 residues. Germline loops: CDR1 SGHVS, CDR2 FQNEAQ. The J segment lost 6 bases and the V segment lost 5 bases, leaving 4 bases of the junction unmatched. CDR3 loop: CASSPTSGGADTQYF. The CDR3 DNA is TGTGCCAGCAGCCCGACTAGCGGGGGGGCCGATACGCAGTATTTT.

This clone was observed at least ten times. The rearrangement uses TRBV10-2 and TRBJ2-1, with D maybe TRBD2 (6 bases). Germline assignment: CDR1 WSHSY and CDR2 SAAADI. V was trimmed by 0 bases and J by 7 bases, leaving 16 bases between them. The CDR3 loop spans 16 amino acids. CDR3 DNA: TGCGCCAGCAGTGAGTCGGGAGGAGTCATCGGGAATGAGCAGTTCTTC. It specifies CASSESGGVIGNEQFF.

This clone came up a few times. This rearrangement joins TRBV13 to TRBJ2-5; 8 bases line up with TRBD2. Trimming cost V 0 bases and J 6 bases; bases outside gene matches: 9. CDR3 length equals 16 residues. Germline V lookup: CDR1 PRHDT, CDR2 FYEKMQ (reference sequence). Here the CDR3 reads CASSLGLAGGSQTQYF. CDR3 in DNA: TGTGCCAGCAGCTTAGGCCTGGCGGGGGGTAGTCAGACCCAGTACTTC.

This clone was seen only a few times. The genes are TRBV4-1 and TRBJ2-1; a weak D match, TRBD2 (6 bases). With 2 bases removed from V and 6 bases from J, the gap between germline ends came to 14 bases. The CDR3 totals 15 residues. CDR1 is MGHRA, CDR2 YSYEKL, per germline. CDR3 amino acids: CASSQSSLALNEQFF. CDR3 bases: TGCGCCAGCAGCCAATCCTCACTAGCACTCAATGAGCAGTTCTTC.

The V call is TRBV10-2, the J call TRBJ2-7; possible D gene TRBD1, 6 bases. Germline values: CDR1 WSHSY, CDR2 SAAADI. The CDR3 spans 11 residues. The V end lost 8 bases, the J end lost 2 bases, and 7 bases lay between the germline ends. CDR3 bases: TGCGCCAGCTGGGACACCTACGAGCAGTACTTC. Translation gives CASWDTYEQYF.

The gene calls are TRBV5-1 and TRBJ2-7; 8 bases are shared with TRBD1. CDR3 size: 15 residues. The trim removed 4 bases at V and 2 bases at J, leaving 8 bases unmatched. CDR1 SGHRS and CDR2 YFSETQ come from the germline V gene. The chain's CDR3 is CASSPRGTGPYEQYF. Written as DNA, the CDR3 is TGCGCCAGCAGCCCCCGGGGGACAGGTCCCTACGAGCAGTACTTC.

This clone was detected only a few times. The chain has TRBV6-4 and TRBJ2-1; D is uncertain. V lost 5 bases and J 3 bases, leaving 8 bases between the germline ends. The CDR3 loop spans 13 amino acids. The germline gives CDR1 MRHNA, CDR2 SNTAGT. CDR3 sequence reads: CASSRELYNEQFF. The CDR3, as DNA: TGTGCCAGCAGTCGCGAACTCTACAATGAGCAGTTCTTC.

This chain connects TRBV2 to TRBJ2-2; 8 bases agree with TRBD1. The CDR3 totals 11 residues. Germline V gene sequence: CDR1 SNHLY, CDR2 FYNNEI. In DNA form, the CDR3 reads TGTGCGACAGGGGTTGGCGGGGAGCTGTTTTTT. Translating gives CATGVGGELFF.

This sequence joins TRBV5-6 and TRBJ2-1, with D possibly being TRBD1 (6 bases). The germline V gene has CDR1 SGHDT and CDR2 YYEEEE. The V gene lost 0 bases and the J gene lost 3 bases, with 13 bases spanning the gap. CDR3 length: 16 amino acids. CDR3 bases: TGTGCCAGCAGCTTGGCAGCAGGGGCCATCTACAATGAGCAGTTCTTC. It is translated as CASSLAAGAIYNEQFF.

This clone was found a few times. The chain combines TRBV6-4 with TRBJ2-2; tentatively, D is TRBD2 (5 bases). V was clipped by 2 bases and J by 5 bases, with 15 bases between them. Germline values: CDR1 MRHNA, CDR2 SNTAGT. The CDR3 totals 16 residues. Here the CDR3 reads CASSDLEGSRTGELFF. As DNA, the CDR3 is TGTGCCAGCAGTGACCTCGAGGGTAGCAGAACCGGGGAGCTGTTTTTT.

J is TRBJ1-1 and V is TRBV16; D possibly corresponds to TRBD1 (6 bases). This CDR3 spans 13 amino acids. V was trimmed by 5 bases and J by 2 bases, leaving 9 bases between them. The germline gives CDR1 KGHSY, CDR2 FQNENV. The CDR3 DNA sequence: TGTGCCAGCAGCGAACAGGGAAACACTGAAGCTTTCTTT. It specifies CASSEQGNTEAFF.

This clone has just one count. The CDR3 region has the DNA TGTGCCAGCTCACCTTTCGGGGCAGGGGACACTGAAGCTTTCTTT. It translates to CASSPFGAGDTEAFF. The V call is TRBV18, the J call TRBJ1-1; a weak D match, TRBD1 (6 bases). From germline, CDR1 is KGHSH and CDR2 LQKENI. V lost 3 bases and J lost 3, with 14 bases in between. This CDR3 has 15 residues.

This chain connects TRBV29-1 to TRBJ2-1; possibly TRBD1 for D (5 bases). V was clipped by 8 bases and J by 0 bases, with 11 bases between them. The germline CDR1 and CDR2 sequences are SQVTM and ANQGSEA. The CDR3 length is 13 residues. In DNA, the CDR3 is TGCAGCTGCAGGGTTCTCTCCTACAATGAGCAGTTCTTC. Amino acids: CSCRVLSYNEQFF.

The J gene is TRBJ1-1, the V gene TRBV7-2; D may be TRBD1 (6 bases). This CDR3 has 14 residues. The V and J ends lost 4 bases and 1 base respectively, with 10 bases between them. Looked up from germline, CDR1 is SGHTA and CDR2 is FQGNSA. For the CDR3, the DNA is TGTGCCAGCAGCTATTCCAGGGGGAACACTGAAGCTTTCTTT. It is translated as CASSYSRGNTEAFF.

The chain couples TRBV19 to TRBJ2-1; 7 nucleotides align to TRBD2. In germline, CDR1 is LNHDA, CDR2 SQIVND (reference sequence). The CDR3 has 15 residues. With V trimmed by 3 bases and J by 2 bases, 4 bases remained unmatched. The CDR3 loop reads CASSISGGTYNEQFF. CDR3 bases: TGTGCCAGTAGTATTTCGGGGGGTACCTACAATGAGCAGTTCTTC.

In its sample, this clone was seen once. The chain is built from TRBV7-2 and TRBJ2-7; 10 bases map to TRBD2. The CDR3 consists of 15 residues. The germline CDR1 and CDR2 sequences are SGHTA and FQGNSA. The V segment lost 1 base and the J segment 2 bases; nucleotides outside the gene matches: 2. The CDR3 nucleotides read TGTGCCAGCAGCTTAGTAGCGGGGGGCACCTACGAGCAGTACTTC. This encodes CASSLVAGGTYEQYF.

The chain links TRBV7-9 to TRBJ2-5; TRBD2 matches 7 bases. Germline CDR1 is SEHNR and CDR2 is FQNEAQ (reference sequence). This CDR3 comprises 14 residues. V gave up 4 bases and J gave up 5 bases; unmatched junction bases: 7. CDR3 in amino acids: CASSSMAGVETQYF. The DNA of the CDR3 is TGTGCCAGCAGCTCCATGGCGGGGGTGGAGACCCAGTACTTC.

This clone was seen a few times. This rearrangement joins TRBV18 to TRBJ2-7; 9 nucleotides align to TRBD1. The V and J ends lost 6 bases and 4 bases, in that order; junction bases with no gene match: 10. Germline V gives CDR1 KGHSH, CDR2 LQKENI. This CDR3 region has 15 residues. The CDR3 coding sequence is TGTGCCAGCTCGGTCAACGGGGACAGGGCTTACGAGCAGTACTTC. This encodes CASSVNGDRAYEQYF. The variable domain in full, completed from reference TRBV18 and TRBJ2-7, reads NAGVMQNPRHLVRRRGQEARLRCSPMKGHSHVYWYRQLPEEGLKFMVYLQKENIIDESGMPKERFSAEFPKEGPSILRIQQVVRGDSAAYFCASSVNGDRAYEQYFGPGTRLTVT.

The chain combines TRBV5-4 with TRBJ2-2, with D possibly matching TRBD2 (6 bases). V shed 4 bases and J shed 1 base, with 11 bases lying between them. This CDR3 spans 15 amino acids. Germline V gives CDR1 SGHNT, CDR2 YYREEE (reference sequence). The CDR3 DNA follows: TGTGCCAGCAGCGTGGCCGGGAGGAACACCGGGGAGCTGTTTTTT. This gives the protein CASSVAGRNTGELFF.